This TCR beta chain was sequenced during a study of shared clonotypes between healthy human individuals. The CDR3 length is 13 residues. Trimming took 5 bases from V and 1 from J; bases not matched to a gene: 2. The germline CDR1 and CDR2 sequences are MNHNS and SASEGT. The naive CD8 fraction comprised CD45RO-negative cells positively selected for CCR7 and excluded terminally differentiated effector memory CD45RA+ cells. The protocol was immunoSEQ multiplex PCR, while the TCRdb copy is restricted to in-frame clones and leaves out a portion. The sample has about 600,000 clones, about 95% seen once. Sequencing was performed on naive CD8+ T cells sorted from blood. This chain uses TRBV6-1 with TRBJ2-7; 7 bases map to TRBD2. The sequence derives from a young woman in good health. CDR3: CASSPGGSYEQYF. CDR3 sequence (DNA): TGTGCCAGCAGTCCGGGAGGATCCTACGAGCAGTACTTC.